These 12 T cell receptor beta chains came from one sample sequenced in a study of blood T cell repertoires in COVID-19. Generated by immunoSEQ multiplex PCR, the TCRdb table keeps only in-frame clones and is missing some. The repertoire includes tens of thousands of clones, over 80% of them detected once, and about an eighth sits in the top ten. The sample was peripheral blood. These receptors originate from a human donor in a cohort sampled during active COVID-19.

This clone was counted once. J is TRBJ2-3 and V is TRBV15, with 8 bases aligning to TRBD2. The J segment lost 5 bases and the V segment lost 5 bases, leaving 12 bases of the junction unmatched. Germline V gene lookup returns CDR1 LNHNV and CDR2 YYDKDF (reference sequence). This CDR3 contains 16 residues. CDR3 sequence reads: CATSPVREARRDTQYF. The DNA of the CDR3 is TGTGCCACCAGCCCTGTGCGGGAGGCCCGCCGAGATACGCAGTATTTT.

The chain links TRBV7-9 to TRBJ2-1; 8 positions match TRBD2. Germline CDR1 is SEHNR and CDR2 is FQNEAQ (reference sequence). Trimming took 0 bases from V and 3 from J; bases not matched to a gene: 1. The CDR3 loop spans 15 amino acids. The CDR3 DNA reads TGTGCCAGCAGCTTAGCACTAGCGGACTACAATGAGCAGTTCTTC. Amino acid sequence: CASSLALADYNEQFF.

This rearrangement joins TRBV15 to TRBJ1-1; maybe TRBD1 (6 bases). Per germline, CDR1 LNHNV and CDR2 YYDKDF (reference sequence). V was trimmed by 0 bases and J by 5 bases, leaving 10 bases between them. The CDR3 loop spans 14 amino acids. The CDR3, as DNA: TGTGCCACCAGCAGAGATACAGGGCCGACTGAAGCTTTCTTT. It specifies CATSRDTGPTEAFF.

This chain links TRBV5-4 with TRBJ1-2, with TRBD1 matching over 7 bases. Germline trimming cut 2 bases from V and 0 bases from J; bases unmatched to any gene: 4. Germline V gene data show CDR1 as SGHNT and CDR2 as YYREEE (reference sequence). The CDR3 totals 15 residues. Here the CDR3 DNA reads TGTGCCAGCAGCTTAGTAGACAGGGCTAACTATGGCTACACCTTC. This sequence encodes CASSLVDRANYGYTF.

The chain has TRBV30 and TRBJ1-2, with 8 bases that match TRBD1. CDR1 and CDR2 (germline): GTSNPN, SVGIG (reference sequence). The CDR3 has 15 residues. The trim removed 3 bases at V and 5 bases at J, leaving 11 bases unmatched. The CDR3 region has the DNA TGTGCCTGGAGGACAGGGGCAAGGGGGTTTTATGGCTACACCTTC. Residues: CAWRTGARGFYGYTF.

This sequence joins TRBV28 and TRBJ2-5, with 9 nucleotides matching TRBD2. J lost 0 bases, V lost 4 bases, and 3 bases had no gene match. Germline CDR1 reads MDHEN; CDR2 reads SYDVKM. The CDR3 has 15 amino acids. CDR3 in amino acids: CASSSSGKDQETQYF. CDR3 DNA sequence: TGTGCCAGCAGTTCTAGCGGGAAAGACCAAGAGACCCAGTACTTC.

This sequence joins TRBV28 and TRBJ2-3; D unresolved. Germline V gene data show CDR1 as MDHEN and CDR2 as SYDVKM. The CDR3 extends over 12 amino acids. V was cut by 6 bases and J by 6 bases, with 10 bases left in between. Written as DNA, the CDR3 is TGTGCCAGCAGCCTTCCTGGCGATACGCAGTATTTT. Its protein is CASSLPGDTQYF.

The V call is TRBV4-3, the J call TRBJ2-2, with TRBD2 matching 8 bases. CDR1 and CDR2 from the germline V gene are LGHNA and YSLEER. This CDR3 spans 16 amino acids. With 0 bases clipped from V and 5 bases from J, the junction kept 5 bases outside the gene matches. The chain's CDR3 is CASSQDRGGETGELFF. In DNA form, the CDR3 reads TGCGCCAGCAGCCAAGATCGGGGGGGCGAGACCGGGGAGCTGTTTTTT.

The chain combines TRBV4-2 with TRBJ2-3; D may be TRBD2 (6 bases). CDR3 length equals 16 residues. CDR1 is LGHNA, CDR2 YNFKEQ, per germline. V lost 1 base and J lost 6, with 17 bases in between. CDR3 sequence reads: CASSQAANGEVDTQYF. In nucleotides, the CDR3 is TGTGCCAGCAGCCAAGCTGCTAACGGGGAGGTCGATACGCAGTATTTT.

This clone was observed a single time. The V gene is TRBV5-1, the J gene TRBJ2-1; 8 nucleotides agree with TRBD2. The CDR3 loop spans 14 amino acids. The ends lost 5 bases at V and 0 bases at J; junction bases unmatched: 1. From germline, CDR1 is SGHRS and CDR2 YFSETQ. CDR3 amino acids: CASRAGGSYNEQFF. The CDR3 DNA reads TGCGCCAGCAGGGCGGGAGGCTCCTACAATGAGCAGTTCTTC.

This chain joins TRBV7-3 and TRBJ1-1; TRBD1 is a possible D gene (5 bases). Trimming cost V 5 bases and J 3 bases, with 13 bases left between them. In germline, CDR1 is SGHTA, CDR2 FQGTGA. CDR3 length equals 14 residues. In nucleotides, the CDR3 is TGTGCCAGCAGCGCAACCGGAGGGGACACTGAAGCTTTCTTT. Its protein product is CASSATGGDTEAFF.

This clone was counted between two and nine times. The rearrangement joins TRBV7-9 to TRBJ1-5; 7 bases map to TRBD1. The germline V gene encodes CDR1 SEHNR and CDR2 FQNEAQ (reference sequence). The trim removed 5 bases at V and 5 bases at J, leaving 9 bases unmatched. There are 15 residues in the CDR3. The CDR3 DNA sequence: TGTGCCAGCAGCCTAGGGGGCTTGGGTGATCAGCCCCAGCATTTT. This sequence encodes CASSLGGLGDQPQHF.